The clone carrying this TCR beta chain was seen more than once but under ten times. Its target is not known. The J segment lost 8 bases and the V segment lost 6 bases, leaving 13 bases of the junction unmatched. The CDR3 is 15 residues long. The germline V gene has CDR1 DFQATT and CDR2 SNEGSKA (reference sequence). The sample's time point: persistent/refractory GD, antithyroid drugs over 5 years with positive TRAb. There was RNA extracted from PBMCs, and the TCR library was made from it. Under American Thyroid Association guidelines, Graves' disease was diagnosed. The record originates from a study of regulatory T cells in long-lasting Graves disease. The overall study: The criterion for persistent Graves' disease was over 5 years of antithyroid drugs with positive TSH receptor antibodies.

General study results and limits: Persistent Graves' cases showed lower TCR diversity than newly diagnosed cases.

To make TCR beta libraries, researchers used iRepertoire HTBI primers and Arm-PCR of CDR3 regions. TCRdb re-analysed the multiplex PCR reads in MiXCR, keeping a single row per CDR3 protein. The data contain a few hundred thousand distinct CDR3 sequences, 20% to 25% of them singletons. The specimen comprised peripheral blood mononuclear cells (PBMCs), sampled when the disease was refractory, from a patient treated with antithyroid drugs. The chain recombines TRBV20-1 with TRBJ2-4; 10 bases line up with TRBD2. The source of this sequence is a female donor with Graves disease. The chain's CDR3 is CSALGLAEITDIQYF. CDR3 DNA sequence: TGCAGTGCACTCGGACTAGCGGAGATAACGGACATTCAGTACTTC.